The next 6 T cell receptor beta chains were all read from a single sample in a study of identical twins. Via MiXCR, TCRdb re-called the 5' RACE reads, giving one row per CDR3 protein. The repertoire holds 450,000 or so distinct CDR3 sequences, with approximately 15% as singletons. The same sample was also studied in work on yellow fever vaccine responses in identical twins.

Sequenced: CD4+ T cells sorted from blood. All receptors derive from a woman between 18 and 29 years old in good health.

The CDR3 loop reads CASSPTQAGTGELFF. The CDR3 region has the DNA TGTGCCAGCAGCCCCACACAAGCGGGCACCGGGGAGCTGTTTTTT. The chain joins TRBV28 to TRBJ2-2; tentative D call: TRBD2 (6 bases). CDR3 size: 15 residues. The germline CDR1 and CDR2 sequences are MDHEN and SYDVKM. Trimming shortened V by 6 bases and J by 4 bases, and 15 bases separated the two germline ends.

The chain joins TRBV5-1 to TRBJ2-7; TRBD1 might be the D (5 bases). Trimming removed 3 bases from V and 6 bases from J, with 10 bases in between. Germline CDR1 is SGHRS and CDR2 is YFSETQ. The CDR3 spans 12 residues. The CDR3: CASSSTGGEQYF. The CDR3 DNA is TGCGCCAGCAGCTCTACAGGTGGCGAGCAGTACTTC.

This clonotype was counted only a few times. The rearrangement links TRBV20-1 to TRBJ2-3; D tentatively reads TRBD1 or TRBD2 (6 bases each). This CDR3 has 19 residues. The germline V gene has CDR1 DFQATT and CDR2 SNEGSKA (reference sequence). Trimming shortened V by 2 bases and J by 3 bases, and 27 bases separated the two germline ends. The chain's CDR3 is CSARSIIPGLLQGTDTQYF. The DNA for the CDR3 is TGCAGTGCTAGATCGATCATACCGGGACTCCTTCAGGGGACAGATACGCAGTATTTT.

This clonotype was counted between two and nine times. The chain has TRBV6-2 or TRBV6-3 and TRBJ2-7; tentatively, D is TRBD1 (5 bases). The CDR3 totals 14 residues. Germline CDR1 reads MNHEY; CDR2 reads SVGEGT. Between the trimmed V and J ends, which lost 4 bases and 1 base, there was a span of 11 bases. CDR3 sequence reads: CASSSPTDSYEQYF. CDR3 nucleotides: TGTGCCAGCAGTTCCCCGACAGATTCCTACGAGCAGTACTTC.

This clonotype was seen only a few times. The chain carries TRBV20-1 and TRBJ2-7, with 10 bases identical to TRBD2. From germline, CDR1 is DFQATT and CDR2 SNEGSKA (reference sequence). The CDR3 is 15 residues long. V shed 3 bases, J shed 7 bases, and the junction held 12 bases outside the gene matches. CDR3 nucleotide sequence: TGCAGTGCTAGGATAGCGGGGGGCCTAACGGGGGAGCAGTACTTC. Translation: CSARIAGGLTGEQYF.

The V gene is TRBV10-3, the J gene TRBJ1-1; D remains unclear. The CDR3 covers 12 residues. V lost 0 bases and J lost 1, with 0 bases in between. Germline CDR1 and CDR2: ENHRY and SYGVKD. CDR3 DNA: TGTGCCATCAGTGAGTCGAACACTGAAGCTTTCTTT. It codes for CAISESNTEAFF.